These T cell receptor beta chains were read from a single sample in a study of spatial heterogeneity in lung cancer. TCRdb called the 5' RACE reads again in MiXCR, with one record for every CDR3 protein. The table includes over 50,000 distinct CDR3 sequences, about 6.3% detected once. The specimen comprised PBMCs, sampled at surgery. Receptors originate from a female donor with early-stage non-small cell lung cancer. Both conserved end residues are part of each CDR3.

>TRBJ1-5|TRBV12-5
CASGLGGSNQPQHF
>TRBJ1-5|TRBV12-3/TRBV12-4
CASSLWGGTSNQPQHF
>TRBJ1-3|TRBV2
CASSEALKPGNTIYF
>TRBJ1-5|TRBV2
CASSWGTDNQPQHF
>TRBJ2-3|TRBV29-1
CSATGLATDTDTQYF
>TRBJ1-1|TRBV6-5
CASKAARTNTEAFF
>TRBJ2-2|TRBV3-1
CASSQETGAGGTGELFF
>TRBJ1-1|TRBV28
CASTVLSQAFF
>TRBJ1-5|TRBV28
CASSRTGGNQPQHF
>TRBJ1-1|TRBV12-3/TRBV12-4
CASRPGAIENTEAFF
>TRBJ1-1|TRBV28
CASSPTIQNTEAFF
>TRBJ2-5|TRBV28
CASSLPTGHQETQYF
>TRBJ2-1|TRBV11-3
CASSFSIGEQFF
>TRBJ1-6|TRBV12-2
CASRLDRANSPLHF
>TRBJ1-5|TRBV20-1
CSARARGGGSNQPQHF
>TRBJ2-7|TRBV6-5
CASSTGTYEQYF
>TRBJ2-3|TRBV29-1
CSVALLTSTDTQYF
>TRBJ1-1|TRBV5-1
CASSKGDDTEAFF
>TRBJ1-2|TRBV5-6
CASSRRGGYTF
>TRBJ1-1|TRBV12-3/TRBV12-4
CASRMRTGLKEAFF
>TRBJ2-1|TRBV7-9
CASSPMLAGPSYNEQFF
>TRBJ1-1|TRBV7-2
CASSYGQRTEAFF
>TRBJ2-5|TRBV11-1
CASSLGTAQETQYF
>TRBJ1-1|TRBV5-1
CASSGTGGTEAFF
>TRBJ2-2|TRBV6-2/TRBV6-3
CASAPPHTGELFF
>TRBJ1-2|TRBV6-5
CATGQGAKGYTF
>TRBJ2-3|TRBV7-9
CASSLDRLQREWADTQYF
>TRBJ1-4|TRBV2
CASSDLIPATNEKLFF
>TRBJ2-5|TRBV5-1
CASSREATQETQYF
>TRBJ2-6|TRBV7-3
CVSSLIRSGANVLTF
>TRBJ2-1|TRBV24-1
CATSDSRPSSYNEQFF
>TRBJ1-6|TRBV4-1
CASSQDGQQGSPLHF